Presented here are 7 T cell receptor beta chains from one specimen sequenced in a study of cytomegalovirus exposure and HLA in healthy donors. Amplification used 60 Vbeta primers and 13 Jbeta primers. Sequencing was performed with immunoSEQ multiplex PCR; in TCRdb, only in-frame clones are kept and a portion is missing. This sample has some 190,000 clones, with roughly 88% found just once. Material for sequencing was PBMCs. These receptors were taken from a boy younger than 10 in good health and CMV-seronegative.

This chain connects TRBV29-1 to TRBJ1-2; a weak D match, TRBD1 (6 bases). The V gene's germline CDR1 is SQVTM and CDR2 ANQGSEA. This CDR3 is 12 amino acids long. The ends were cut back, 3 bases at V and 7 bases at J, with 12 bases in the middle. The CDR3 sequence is CSVDRGEAGYTF. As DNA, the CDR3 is TGCAGCGTTGACAGGGGTGAGGCTGGCTACACCTTC.

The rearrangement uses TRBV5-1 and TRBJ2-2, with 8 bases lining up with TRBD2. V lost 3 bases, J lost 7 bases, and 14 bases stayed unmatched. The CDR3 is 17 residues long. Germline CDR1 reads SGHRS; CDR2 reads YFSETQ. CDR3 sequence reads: CASSWNPKREIGGELFF. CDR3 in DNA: TGCGCCAGCAGCTGGAATCCCAAGCGGGAGATCGGCGGGGAGCTGTTTTTT.

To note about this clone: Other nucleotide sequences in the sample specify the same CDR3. The CDR3 is CASSVGAGTYEQYF. The DNA for the CDR3 is TGTGCCAGCAGCGTAGGGGCAGGGACCTACGAGCAGTACTTC. V is TRBV9 and J is TRBJ2-7; TRBD1 is a possible D gene (5 bases). The CDR3 spans 14 residues. Trimming pared 0 bases from V and 2 bases from J, leaving 9 bases between. In germline, CDR1 is SGDLS, CDR2 YYNGEE. Supplemented by reference TRBV9 and TRBJ2-7, the full variable domain reads DSGVTQTPKHLITATGQRVTLRCSPRSGDLSVYWYQQSLDQGLQFLIQYYNGEERAKGNILERFSAQQFPDLHSELNLSSLELGDSALYFCASSVGAGTYEQYFGPGTRLTVT.

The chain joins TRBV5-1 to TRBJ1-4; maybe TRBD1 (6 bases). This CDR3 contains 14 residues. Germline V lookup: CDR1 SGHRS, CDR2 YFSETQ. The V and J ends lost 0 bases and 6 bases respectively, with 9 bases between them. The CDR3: CASSLAGADEKLFF. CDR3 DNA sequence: TGCGCCAGCAGCTTGGCAGGGGCGGATGAAAAACTGTTTTTT.

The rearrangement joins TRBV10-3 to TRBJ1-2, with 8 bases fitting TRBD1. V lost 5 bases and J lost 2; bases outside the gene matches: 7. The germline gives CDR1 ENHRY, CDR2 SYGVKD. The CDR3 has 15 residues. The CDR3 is CAISYRTGTNYGYTF. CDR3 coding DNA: TGTGCCATCAGTTACCGGACAGGGACAAACTATGGCTACACCTTC.

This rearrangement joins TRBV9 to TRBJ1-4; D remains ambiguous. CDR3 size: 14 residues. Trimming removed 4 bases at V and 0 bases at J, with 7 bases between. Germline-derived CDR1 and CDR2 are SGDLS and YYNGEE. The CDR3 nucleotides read TGTGCCAGCAGCCCCGACACAACTAATGAAAAACTGTTTTTT. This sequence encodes CASSPDTTNEKLFF.

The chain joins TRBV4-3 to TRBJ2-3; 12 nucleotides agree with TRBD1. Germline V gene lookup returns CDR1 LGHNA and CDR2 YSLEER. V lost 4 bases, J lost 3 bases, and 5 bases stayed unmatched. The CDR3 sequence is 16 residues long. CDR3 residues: CASSLGTGGRTDTQYF. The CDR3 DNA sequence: TGCGCCAGCAGCCTCGGGACAGGGGGCAGGACAGATACGCAGTATTTT.